This T cell receptor (beta chain) was recorded in a study of blood T cells in healthy people across ages. This clonotype appeared a few times. Its antigen remains unidentified. Trimming removed 0 bases at V and 1 base at J, with 12 bases between. Germline V gene sequence: CDR1 SGHRS, CDR2 YFSETQ. This CDR3 spans 16 amino acids. Primers used in a second PCR of roughly 7 to 12 cycles were a sample-barcoded 5' primer and a J-beta primer mix. Every sample produced at least 2.5 million CDR3-containing paired-end reads. TCRdb reprocessed the 5' RACE reads with MiXCR, giving one entry per CDR3 protein. This table holds hundreds of thousands of distinct CDR3 sequences, about 34% found once. Regarding the study as a whole: With unsorted PBMCs, a conclusive comparison of naive versus antigen-experienced cells was not possible. Donors of long life had a larger count of naive CD4+ cells and greater diversity than aged donors.

The V and J genes are TRBV5-1 and TRBJ2-3; D might be TRBD2 (6 bases). The material sequenced was blood. The receptor's source is a man in his late teens or twenties in good health. The CDR3 protein is CASSLAGSSGTDTQYF. In DNA form, the CDR3 reads TGCGCCAGCAGCTTGGCCGGGTCTAGCGGCACAGATACGCAGTATTTT.